This paragraph covers one TCR beta chain sequence. The data are from a study of blood T cell repertoires in COVID-19. Study information: Spain, Italy and the United States supplied samples that represented acute and convalescent COVID-19.

TCRdb keeps only in-frame clones here, not all; method: immunoSEQ multiplex PCR. Of about 120,000 clones detected, roughly 89% appear once; the ten largest clones hold approximately 19%. The TCR was taken from a human donor with acute or convalescent COVID-19. The donor label of this sample is uncertain. The sample comprised peripheral blood.

The CDR3 nucleotides read TGTGCCAGCAGCTTCCAGGGGGCCTATGGCTACACCTTC. The encoded protein is CASSFQGAYGYTF. The chain recombines TRBV7-9 with TRBJ1-2; 8 bases fit TRBD1. Germline values: CDR1 SEHNR, CDR2 FQNEAQ (reference sequence). V was clipped by 3 bases and J by 4 bases; unmatched bases: 1. This CDR3 has 13 residues.